In its sample, the clone carrying this T cell receptor beta chain was seen once. Per the original data handling: By means of reference gene primer amplification, nucleated cell counts were estimated. The repertoire was sequenced with immunoSEQ multiplex PCR; TCRdb's copy has only in-frame clones and lacks some. V and J calls and clone size are given by that table; D and trimming were obtained from the DNA. The sample lists some 200,000 clones; roughly four fifths were seen once. J lost 3 bases, V lost 2 bases, and 4 bases had no gene match. The V gene's germline CDR1 is MNHEY and CDR2 SVGEGT. The CDR3 runs 15 residues. These data belong to a study of blood T cell repertoires in COVID-19.

The clonotype originates from a human donor with acute or convalescent COVID-19. The donor label of this sample is uncertain. The sequencing input was peripheral blood. The chain is built from TRBV6-2 or TRBV6-3 and TRBJ1-1; TRBD1 agrees at 9 bases. The CDR3 DNA follows: TGTGCCAGCAGTTACATTACAGGGGGCTACACTGAAGCTTTCTTT. It translates to CASSYITGGYTEAFF.